Following are 10 T cell receptor beta chains from one sample sequenced in a study of cytomegalovirus exposure and HLA in healthy donors (dated by TCRdb to about 2017). Receptor libraries were prepared by the immunoSEQ multiplex PCR assay. A mixture of 60 forward primers for TCR Vbeta segments and 13 reverse primers for TCR Jbeta segments was used in the multiplex PCR. Sourced from immuneACCESS, this table was stored by TCRdb with only in-frame sequences that have V and J called. A share of the clones is absent; for the studies checked, an unresolved V gene accounts for under half, and the remainder has no known explanation. The sample yields about 82,000 clones; 70% to 85% were counted once. The ten largest make up about 9.1% of the sample. The material sequenced was PBMCs. These receptors were taken from a man aged 40-49 years in good health and CMV-seropositive.

This chain uses TRBV2 with TRBJ1-5; perhaps TRBD1 as D (5 bases). CDR1 and CDR2 (germline): SNHLY, FYNNEI. The V end was cut by 3 bases, the J end by 3 bases, with 12 bases between. This CDR3 spans 15 amino acids. CDR3 protein: CASSEQAQDNQPQHF. As DNA, the CDR3 is TGTGCCAGCAGTGAGCAGGCACAGGACAATCAGCCCCAGCATTTT.

This clone was seen a few times. The chain combines TRBV6-6 with TRBJ2-5; 7 bases fit TRBD1. The J call is uncertain, as TRBJ2-7 better fits the DNA end. The CDR3 contains 15 residues. CDR1 and CDR2 from the germline V gene are MNHNY and SVGAGI (reference sequence). The CDR3 DNA sequence: TGTGCCAGCAGTTACTCGACAGGGATCACCTACGAGCAGTACTTC. Its protein product is CASSYSTGITYEQYF.

The J gene is TRBJ2-6, the V gene TRBV9, with 9 bases that match TRBD1. With V trimmed by 4 bases and J by 4 bases, 9 bases remained unmatched. The germline gives CDR1 SGDLS, CDR2 YYNGEE. The CDR3 length is 17 residues. CDR3 region: CASSRGQGGTGANVLTF. In DNA form, the CDR3 reads TGTGCCAGCAGCCGGGGACAGGGAGGAACCGGGGCCAACGTCCTGACTTTC.

The chain links TRBV30 to TRBJ1-6, with D unclear. Trimming took off 3 bases at V and 6 bases at J, with 15 bases between the two ends. The CDR3 has 15 residues. Germline V CDR1 and CDR2: GTSNPN, SVGIG (reference sequence). CDR3 region: CAWSPLSRGNSPLHF. The CDR3, as DNA: TGTGCCTGGAGCCCACTCTCCCGGGGTAATTCACCCCTCCACTTT.

This clone has only one observation. The V call is TRBV5-1, the J call TRBJ2-6, with D possibly being TRBD1 (6 bases). Per the germline V gene, CDR1 is SGHRS and CDR2 is YFSETQ. There are 16 residues in the CDR3. V lost 4 bases, J lost 1 base, and 12 bases lay in between. DNA of the CDR3: TGCGCCAGCAGCCCCACAACAGGGTCTGGGGCCAACGTCCTGACTTTC. Its translation is CASSPTTGSGANVLTF.

J is TRBJ2-1 and V is TRBV2, with TRBD2 as a possible D gene (5 bases). This CDR3 is built from 15 residues. Germline CDR1 is SNHLY and CDR2 is FYNNEI. The V and J ends lost 6 bases and 8 bases respectively, with 20 bases between them. As DNA, the CDR3 is TGTGCCAGCAGGAAGGAGCCAGGTACGGGGTATGAGCAGTTCTTC. It encodes CASRKEPGTGYEQFF.

This clone appeared a single time. The chain recombines TRBV6-4 with TRBJ2-1, with D possibly being TRBD2 (7 bases). The CDR3 has 14 amino acids. Germline CDR1 and CDR2: MRHNA and SNTAGT. Deletions cut 2 bases from V and 6 bases from J, with 11 bases between. The CDR3 region is CASSDGGGGNEQFF. CDR3 nucleotides: TGTGCCAGCAGTGACGGGGGAGGGGGCAATGAGCAGTTCTTC.

The chain combines TRBV6-1 with TRBJ1-2; D gene ambiguous. Germline values: CDR1 MNHNS, CDR2 SASEGT. V was clipped by 9 bases and J by 2 bases, with 7 bases between them. The CDR3 runs to 11 residues. CDR3 in DNA: TGTGCCAGTACAGTGAACTATGGCTACACCTTC. Protein product: CASTVNYGYTF.

The chain couples TRBV7-9 to TRBJ1-4, with TRBD1 as a possible D gene (6 bases). Between the trimmed V and J ends, which lost 5 bases and 8 bases, there was a span of 21 bases. This CDR3 has 16 amino acids. Germline loops: CDR1 SEHNR, CDR2 FQNEAQ (reference sequence). Here the CDR3 reads CASSNSGVGLQEKLFF. CDR3 bases: TGTGCCAGCAGCAATTCAGGGGTTGGGCTGCAGGAAAAACTGTTTTTT.

The table lists this clone with a few counts. The V and J genes are TRBV6-1 and TRBJ2-5; possible D gene TRBD1, 6 bases. The CDR3 has 14 amino acids. Germline V gene sequence: CDR1 MNHNS, CDR2 SASEGT. The V end was cut by 0 bases, the J end by 4 bases, with 9 bases between. In DNA form, the CDR3 reads TGTGCCAGCAGTGAAGCGGGCAGGGGAGAGACCCAGTACTTC. Its protein is CASSEAGRGETQYF.